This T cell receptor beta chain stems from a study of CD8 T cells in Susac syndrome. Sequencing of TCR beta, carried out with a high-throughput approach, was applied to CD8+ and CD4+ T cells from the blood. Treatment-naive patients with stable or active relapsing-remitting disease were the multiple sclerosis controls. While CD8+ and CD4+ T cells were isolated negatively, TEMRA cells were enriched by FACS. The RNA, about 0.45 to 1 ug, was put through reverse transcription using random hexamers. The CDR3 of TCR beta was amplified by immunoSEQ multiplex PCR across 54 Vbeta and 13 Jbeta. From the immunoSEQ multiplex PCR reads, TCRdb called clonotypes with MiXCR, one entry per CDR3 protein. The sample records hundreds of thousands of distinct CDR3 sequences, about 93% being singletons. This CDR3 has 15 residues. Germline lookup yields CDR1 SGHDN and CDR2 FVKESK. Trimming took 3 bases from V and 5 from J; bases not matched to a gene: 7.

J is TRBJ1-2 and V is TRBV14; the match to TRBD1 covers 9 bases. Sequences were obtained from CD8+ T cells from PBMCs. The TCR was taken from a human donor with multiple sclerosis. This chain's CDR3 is CASSQATGTGYGYTF. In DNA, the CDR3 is TGTGCCAGCAGCCAGGCGACCGGGACAGGGTATGGCTACACCTTC.